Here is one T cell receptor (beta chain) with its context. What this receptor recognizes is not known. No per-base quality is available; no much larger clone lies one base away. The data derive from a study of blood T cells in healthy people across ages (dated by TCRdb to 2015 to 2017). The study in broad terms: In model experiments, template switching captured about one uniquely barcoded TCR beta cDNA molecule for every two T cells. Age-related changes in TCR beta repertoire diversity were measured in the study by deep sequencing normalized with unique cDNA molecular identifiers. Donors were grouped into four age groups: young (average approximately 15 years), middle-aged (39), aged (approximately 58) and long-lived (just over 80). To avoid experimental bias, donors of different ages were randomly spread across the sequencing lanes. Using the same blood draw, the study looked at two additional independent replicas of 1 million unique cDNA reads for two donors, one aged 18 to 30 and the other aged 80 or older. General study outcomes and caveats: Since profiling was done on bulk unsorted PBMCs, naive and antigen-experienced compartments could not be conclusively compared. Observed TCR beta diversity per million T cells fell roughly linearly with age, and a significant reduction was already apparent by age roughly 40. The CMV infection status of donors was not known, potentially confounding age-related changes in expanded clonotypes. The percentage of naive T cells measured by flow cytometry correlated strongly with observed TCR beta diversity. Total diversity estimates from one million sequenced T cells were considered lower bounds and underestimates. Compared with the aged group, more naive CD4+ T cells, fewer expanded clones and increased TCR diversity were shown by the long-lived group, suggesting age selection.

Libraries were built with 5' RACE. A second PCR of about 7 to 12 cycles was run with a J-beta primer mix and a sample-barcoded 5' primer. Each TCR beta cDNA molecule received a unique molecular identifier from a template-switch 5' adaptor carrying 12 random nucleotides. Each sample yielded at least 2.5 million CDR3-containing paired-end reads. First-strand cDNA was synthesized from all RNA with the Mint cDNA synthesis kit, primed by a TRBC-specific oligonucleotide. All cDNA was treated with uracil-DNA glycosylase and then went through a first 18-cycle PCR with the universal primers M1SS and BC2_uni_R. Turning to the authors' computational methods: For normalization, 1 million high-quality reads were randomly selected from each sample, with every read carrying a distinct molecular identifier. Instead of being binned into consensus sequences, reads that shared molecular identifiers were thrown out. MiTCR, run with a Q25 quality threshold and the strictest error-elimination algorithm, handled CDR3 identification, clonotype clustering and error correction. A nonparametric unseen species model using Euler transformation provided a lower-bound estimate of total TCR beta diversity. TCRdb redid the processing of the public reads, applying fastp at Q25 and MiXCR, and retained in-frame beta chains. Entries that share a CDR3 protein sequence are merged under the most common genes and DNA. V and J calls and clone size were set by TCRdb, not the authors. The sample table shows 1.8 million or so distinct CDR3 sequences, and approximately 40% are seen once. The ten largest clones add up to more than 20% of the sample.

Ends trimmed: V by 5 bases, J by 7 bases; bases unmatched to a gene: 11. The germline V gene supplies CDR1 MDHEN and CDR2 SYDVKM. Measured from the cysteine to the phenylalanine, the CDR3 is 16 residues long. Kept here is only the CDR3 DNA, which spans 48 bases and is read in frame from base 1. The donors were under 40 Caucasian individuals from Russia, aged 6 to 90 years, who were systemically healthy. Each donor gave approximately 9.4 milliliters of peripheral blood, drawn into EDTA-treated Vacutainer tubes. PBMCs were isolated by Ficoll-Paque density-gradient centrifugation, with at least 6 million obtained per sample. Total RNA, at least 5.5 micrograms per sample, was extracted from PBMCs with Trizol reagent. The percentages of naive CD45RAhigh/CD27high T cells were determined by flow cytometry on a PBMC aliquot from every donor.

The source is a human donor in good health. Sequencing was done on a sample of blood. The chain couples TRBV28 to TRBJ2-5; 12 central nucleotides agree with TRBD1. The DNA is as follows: TGTGCCAGCAGTACTCACCGGGACAGGGGGCGCGTGACCCAGTACTTC. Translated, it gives CASSTHRDRGRVTQYF.